Listed here are 22 T cell receptor beta chains from one sample, sequenced in a study of OX40 agonist ivuxolimab in advanced cancers. The table came from immunoSEQ multiplex PCR; TCRdb's copy has only in-frame clones and leaves some out. The profile shows around 100,000 clones, 90% of them singletons. This sample comprised CD4+ or CD8+ T cells sorted from blood, obtained in a trial of the OX40 agonist ivuxolimab. The receptors originated from an adult with an advanced solid tumor such as melanoma, head and neck, liver or kidney cancer.

The rearrangement uses TRBV30 and TRBJ2-3; D unresolved. Germline V gene sequence: CDR1 GTSNPN, CDR2 SVGIG (reference sequence). The CDR3 is made up of 13 amino acids. Trimming stripped 0 bases from V and 2 bases from J, with 6 bases between. Written as DNA, the CDR3 is TGTGCCTGGAGTGTCAGATTCACAGATACGCAGTATTTT. It encodes CAWSVRFTDTQYF.

This rearrangement joins TRBV5-4 to TRBJ2-1; 7 bases are a match to TRBD1. CDR1 and CDR2 (germline): SGHNT, YYREEE (reference sequence). Trimming at V came to 4 bases and at J to 2 bases, leaving 6 bases not matched to a gene. This CDR3 has 15 residues. For the CDR3, the DNA is TGTGCCAGCAGCACCACAGGGGCGGCCTACAATGAGCAGTTCTTC. It codes for CASSTTGAAYNEQFF.

V is TRBV5-1 and J is TRBJ1-1; TRBD1 agrees at 7 bases. The CDR3 runs 13 residues. CDR1 and CDR2 from the germline V gene are SGHRS and YFSETQ. Germline trimming cut 4 bases from V and 5 bases from J; bases unmatched to any gene: 5. DNA of the CDR3: TGCGCCAGCAGCGTAACAGGGGTGACTGAAGCTTTCTTT. As protein: CASSVTGVTEAFF.

The chain carries TRBV10-2 and TRBJ1-6; 8 bases match TRBD1. V lost 6 bases, J lost 7 bases, and 5 bases stayed unmatched. The germline V gene encodes CDR1 WSHSY and CDR2 SAAADI. This CDR3 region has 14 residues. The CDR3 reads CASREAGGNSPLHF. The CDR3 DNA reads as TGCGCCAGCAGGGAGGCAGGGGGCAATTCACCCCTCCACTTT.

The sample holds one count of this clone. The V call is TRBV4-1, the J call TRBJ2-1, with unresolved D. CDR3 length: 14 residues. Per the germline V gene, CDR1 is MGHRA and CDR2 is YSYEKL. Trimming took off 4 bases at V and 2 bases at J, with 9 bases between the two ends. The CDR3 here is CASSLRLTYNEQFF. CDR3 coding DNA: TGCGCCAGCAGCCTTAGACTGACCTACAATGAGCAGTTCTTC.

This clone was detected once. V gene TRBV7-8 combines with J gene TRBJ1-4; TRBD1 matches at 10 bases. The V gene's germline CDR1 is SGHVS and CDR2 FQNEAQ. This CDR3 is built from 16 residues. With V trimmed by 5 bases and J by 4 bases, 7 bases remained unmatched. The CDR3 protein is CASSTGTGVNNEKLFF. CDR3 DNA sequence: TGTGCCAGCAGCACCGGGACAGGGGTAAATAATGAAAAACTGTTTTTT.

The J gene is TRBJ2-1, the V gene TRBV7-8; 10 nucleotides agree with TRBD2. This CDR3 region has 18 residues. V lost 5 bases and J lost 0; bases outside the gene matches: 10. Germline loops: CDR1 SGHVS, CDR2 FQNEAQ. CDR3 DNA: TGTGCCAGCAGCCCGCTCCTAGCGGGAGCCAGCTCCTACAATGAGCAGTTCTTC. Its protein is CASSPLLAGASSYNEQFF. Full variable domain (remainder filled in from reference TRBV7-8 and TRBJ2-1): GAGVSQSPRYKVAKRGQDVALRCDPISGHVSLFWYQQALGQGPEFLTYFQNEAQLDKSGLPSDRFFAERPEGSVSTLKIQRTQQEDSAVYLCASSPLLAGASSYNEQFFGPGTRLTVL.

CDR3: CAWSVRVTSYGYTF. The DNA of the CDR3 is TGTGCCTGGAGTGTACGGGTTACCTCCTATGGCTACACCTTC. This rearrangement joins TRBV30 to TRBJ1-2; D ambiguous. Germline CDR1 reads GTSNPN; CDR2 reads SVGIG (reference sequence). V dropped 0 bases and J dropped 4 bases, with 12 bases sitting between them. This CDR3 has 14 residues.

The chain couples TRBV6-1 to TRBJ2-3; D gene ambiguous. Germline loops: CDR1 MNHNS, CDR2 SASEGT. V was trimmed by 1 base and J by 5 bases, leaving 10 bases between them. The CDR3 consists of 14 residues. CDR3 in amino acids: CASSEGVVEDTQYF. CDR3 in DNA: TGTGCCAGCAGTGAAGGGGTGGTAGAAGATACGCAGTATTTT.

CDR3 bases: TGTGCCAGCAGTTGGGGACTAGCGGGAGACGAGCAGTACTTC. This gives the protein CASSWGLAGDEQYF. The gene calls are TRBV6-6 and TRBJ2-7; 14 nucleotides align to TRBD2. The CDR3 loop spans 14 amino acids. With V trimmed by 4 bases and J by 5 bases, 1 base remained unmatched. Germline-derived CDR1 and CDR2 are MNHNY and SVGAGI (reference sequence).

The CDR3 nucleotides are TGTGCCAGTACCATGAGTCTAGCGGGGGGCCCCCTAAGCACAGATACGCAGTATTTT. It translates to CASTMSLAGGPLSTDTQYF. V and J are TRBV19 and TRBJ2-3, with TRBD2 matching 11 bases. Trimming took 7 bases from V and 0 from J; bases not matched to a gene: 15. The V gene's germline CDR1 is LNHDA and CDR2 SQIVND (reference sequence). The CDR3 sequence is 19 residues long.

This chain uses TRBV19 with TRBJ2-7; D is unresolved. The V end lost 1 base, the J end lost 7 bases, and 14 bases lay between the germline ends. Germline V gene lookup returns CDR1 LNHDA and CDR2 SQIVND (reference sequence). This CDR3 is built from 14 residues. The CDR3 bases are TGTGCCAGTAGTATAGGTAGGAACCCAGCGGAGCAGTACTTC. Its protein is CASSIGRNPAEQYF.

The chain couples TRBV6-1 to TRBJ1-2; D gene uncertain. This CDR3 comprises 14 residues. Trimming took 3 bases from V and 0 from J, leaving 8 bases between them. Germline V gives CDR1 MNHNS, CDR2 SASEGT. The DNA for the CDR3 is TGTGCCAGCAGTGAGTCCAGGACTAACTATGGCTACACCTTC. It encodes CASSESRTNYGYTF.

The chain combines TRBV30 with TRBJ2-5; 11 nucleotides agree with TRBD1. CDR1 and CDR2 (germline): GTSNPN, SVGIG (reference sequence). V lost 3 bases, J lost 4 bases, and 7 bases stayed unmatched. The CDR3 covers 15 residues. CDR3 bases: TGTGCCTGGAGAGCGGGACAGGGGGTGGCAGAGACCCAGTACTTC. This gives the protein CAWRAGQGVAETQYF.

CDR3 nucleotides: TGTGCCAGCAGTTTAGGCAGGGCCTACGAGCAGTACTTC. Encoded protein: CASSLGRAYEQYF. The rearrangement joins TRBV27 to TRBJ2-7; D possibly corresponds to TRBD1 (5 bases). The CDR3 extends over 13 amino acids. Germline V gene lookup returns CDR1 MNHEY and CDR2 SMNVEV (reference sequence). V dropped 2 bases and J dropped 2 bases, with 7 bases sitting between them.

The chain links TRBV7-2 to TRBJ2-1; a possible D gene is TRBD1 (6 bases). Trimming stripped 2 bases from V and 9 bases from J, with 14 bases between. This CDR3 is built from 14 residues. CDR1 is SGHTA, CDR2 FQGNSA, per germline. CDR3 loop: CASSLKASRGEQFF. For the CDR3, the DNA is TGTGCCAGCAGCTTAAAGGCTAGCAGGGGTGAGCAGTTCTTC.

This clone was detected only once. CDR3 sequence: CASSRSTDTQYF. CDR3 DNA: TGTGCCAGCTCAAGGAGCACAGATACGCAGTATTTT. This chain links TRBV18 with TRBJ2-3; D uncertain. The CDR3 totals 12 residues. V lost 5 bases and J 0 bases, leaving 3 bases between the germline ends. Germline V gene data show CDR1 as KGHSH and CDR2 as LQKENI.

V and J are TRBV25-1 and TRBJ2-7; TRBD1 might be the D (5 bases). The CDR3 loop spans 15 amino acids. CDR1 is MGHDK, CDR2 SYGVNS, per germline. Trimming took off 4 bases at V and 1 base at J, with 14 bases between the two ends. CDR3 coding DNA: TGTGCCAGCAGTGTAGGCGACAGCATATCCTACGAGCAGTACTTC. It specifies CASSVGDSISYEQYF.

This clone came up once. The rearrangement links TRBV5-1 to TRBJ2-1; TRBD2 might be the D (6 bases). In germline, CDR1 is SGHRS, CDR2 YFSETQ. V dropped 1 base and J dropped 10 bases, with 21 bases sitting between them. The CDR3 spans 16 residues. In nucleotides, the CDR3 is TGCGCCAGCAGCTTGCCTAGGACTCGCCCCGCGGGGGAGCAGTTCTTC. Protein sequence: CASSLPRTRPAGEQFF.

This sequence joins TRBV9 and TRBJ2-7; D gene ambiguous. The germline V gene encodes CDR1 SGDLS and CDR2 YYNGEE. The CDR3 contains 12 residues. V was pared by 0 bases and J by 7 bases, with 8 bases between. The CDR3 is CASSVEAGEQYF. The CDR3 coding sequence is TGTGCCAGCAGCGTAGAGGCTGGGGAGCAGTACTTC.

The gene calls are TRBV5-4 and TRBJ2-2; no definite D call. This CDR3 contains 12 residues. The germline gives CDR1 SGHNT, CDR2 YYREEE (reference sequence). Trimming left V 4 bases short and J 7 bases short, with 8 bases between. CDR3 sequence reads: CASSLTGGELFF. The CDR3 DNA is TGTGCCAGCAGCCTTACGGGCGGGGAGCTGTTTTTT.

The genes are TRBV27 and TRBJ2-7; D may be TRBD2 (6 bases). There are 16 residues in the CDR3. The germline V gene encodes CDR1 MNHEY and CDR2 SMNVEV (reference sequence). The germline V and J ends were trimmed by 6 bases and 5 bases, with 23 bases remaining between them. This CDR3 is CASSRDSLAGMDEQYF. DNA of the CDR3: TGTGCCAGCAGCCGCGACTCTTTGGCGGGGATGGACGAGCAGTACTTC.